This TCR beta chain appears in the sequencing data of a study of cytomegalovirus exposure and HLA in healthy donors. TCRdb's table, derived via immunoSEQ multiplex PCR, lists solely in-frame clones and lacks some. The repertoire has 110,000 to 150,000 clones, about four fifths of them found once; the top ten carry 1.4% to 1.5%. Trimming took off 0 bases at V and 2 bases at J, with 10 bases between the two ends. From germline, CDR1 is LGHNA and CDR2 YSLEER. The CDR3 totals 16 residues. The material sequenced was PBMCs. The V call is TRBV4-3, the J call TRBJ2-2; D is possibly TRBD2 (6 bases). This TCR was sampled from a woman aged 25 to 39 in good health and CMV-seronegative. Here the CDR3 reads CASSQDLGLNTGELFF. The DNA of the CDR3 is TGCGCCAGCAGCCAAGATTTGGGACTTAACACCGGGGAGCTGTTTTTT.